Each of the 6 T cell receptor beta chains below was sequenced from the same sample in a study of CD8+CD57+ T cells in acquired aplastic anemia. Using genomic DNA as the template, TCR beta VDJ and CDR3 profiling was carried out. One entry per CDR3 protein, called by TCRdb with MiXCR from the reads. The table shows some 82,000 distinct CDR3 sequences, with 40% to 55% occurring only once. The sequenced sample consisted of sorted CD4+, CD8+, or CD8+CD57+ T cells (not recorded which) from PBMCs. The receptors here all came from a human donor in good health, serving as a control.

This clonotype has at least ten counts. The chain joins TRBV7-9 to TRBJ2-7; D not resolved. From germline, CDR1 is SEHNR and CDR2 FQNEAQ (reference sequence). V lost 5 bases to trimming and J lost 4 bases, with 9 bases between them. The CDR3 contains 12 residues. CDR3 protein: CASSTDTYEQYF. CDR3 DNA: TGTGCCAGCAGCACCGATACGTACGAGCAGTACTTC.

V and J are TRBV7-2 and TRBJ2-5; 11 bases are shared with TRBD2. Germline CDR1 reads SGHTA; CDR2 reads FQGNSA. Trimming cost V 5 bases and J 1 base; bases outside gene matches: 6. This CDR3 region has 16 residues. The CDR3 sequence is CASSAGTSGSQETQYF. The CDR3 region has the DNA TGTGCCAGCAGCGCCGGGACTAGCGGAAGCCAAGAGACCCAGTACTTC. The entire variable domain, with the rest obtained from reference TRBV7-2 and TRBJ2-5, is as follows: GAGVSQSPSNKVTEKGKDVELRCDPISGHTALYWYRQSLGQGLEFLIYFQGNSAPDKSGLPSDRFSAERTGGSVSTLTIQRTQQEDSAVYLCASSAGTSGSQETQYFGPGTRLLVL.

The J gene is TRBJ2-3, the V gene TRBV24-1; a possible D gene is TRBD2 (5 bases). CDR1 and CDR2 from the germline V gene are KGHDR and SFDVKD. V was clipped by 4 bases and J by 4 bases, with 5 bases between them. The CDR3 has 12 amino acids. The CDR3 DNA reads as TGTGCCACCAGTGACGGGGCAGATACGCAGTATTTT. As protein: CATSDGADTQYF.

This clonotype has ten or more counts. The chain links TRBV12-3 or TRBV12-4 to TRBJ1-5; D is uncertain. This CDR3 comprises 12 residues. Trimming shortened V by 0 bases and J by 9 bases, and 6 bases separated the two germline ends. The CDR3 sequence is CASSLAGPPQHF. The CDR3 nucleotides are TGTGCCAGCAGTTTAGCGGGTCCGCCCCAGCATTTT.

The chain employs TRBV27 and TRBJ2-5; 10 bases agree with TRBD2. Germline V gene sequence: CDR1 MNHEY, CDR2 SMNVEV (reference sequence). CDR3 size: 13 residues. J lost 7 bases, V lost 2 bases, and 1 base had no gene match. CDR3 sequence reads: CASSLSGRGTQYF. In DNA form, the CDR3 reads TGTGCCAGCAGTTTAAGCGGGAGGGGGACCCAGTACTTC.

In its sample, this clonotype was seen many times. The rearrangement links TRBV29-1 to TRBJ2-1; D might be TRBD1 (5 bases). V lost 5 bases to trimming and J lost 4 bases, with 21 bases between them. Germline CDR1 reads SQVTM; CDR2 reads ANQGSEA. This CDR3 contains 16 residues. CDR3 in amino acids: CSVSDVDSAFYNEQFF. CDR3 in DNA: TGCAGCGTTTCTGACGTCGACAGCGCATTTTACAATGAGCAGTTCTTC.